One TCR beta chain is described in this entry. What it binds is unknown. Losses at the gene ends were 3 bases for V and 6 bases for J; bases not matched to a gene: 4. From germline, CDR1 is SEHNR and CDR2 FQNEAQ (reference sequence). This CDR3 is built from 14 residues. The PCR used 60 Vbeta and 13 Jbeta primers. As processed by the authors: Later analysis identified tens of millions of unique TCR beta chains, roughly 11 million shared. Assay used: immunoSEQ multiplex PCR; TCRdb lists only in-frame clones, some missing. That table furnishes V, J and clone size, whereas the DNA furnished D and trimming. The table records more than 130,000 clones, roughly three quarters of them present only once. As for the donors, each was a healthy bone marrow donor. The data belong to a study of cytomegalovirus exposure and HLA in healthy donors. Study-wide results and caveats: Within the data, a cluster of highly shared sequence variants was likely a sequencing artifact.

The genes are TRBV7-9 and TRBJ1-1; 10 bases align to TRBD1. The material sequenced was PBMCs. This TCR was sampled from a woman aged 50 to 60 in good health and CMV-seronegative. CDR3 coding DNA: TGTGCCAGCAGCTTTGACAGGGGGCAGTCTGAAGCTTTCTTT. Residues: CASSFDRGQSEAFF.